This T cell receptor (beta chain) was retrieved from a study of identical twins. TCRdb re-called the 5' RACE reads with MiXCR, one entry per CDR3 protein. The sample holds under 500,000 distinct CDR3 sequences, approximately 14% seen once. General observations from the study: Clonotypes of the beta chain that were abundant in cord blood carried fewer insertions (memory repertoires showed none).

As to this clonotype: The antigen is undetermined.

CDR1 is MNHNS, CDR2 SASEGT, per germline. V was pared by 7 bases and J by 7 bases, with 8 bases of the junction left unmatched. This CDR3 spans 14 amino acids. The same specimen was also included in a second study, on yellow fever vaccine responses in identical twins.

The V call is TRBV6-1, the J call TRBJ2-1, with TRBD2 matching 9 bases. The specimen sequenced was CD4+ T cells sorted from blood. This TCR was sampled from a woman under 30 in good health. CDR3 sequence (DNA): TGTGCCAGCACCTTAGCGGGGGCCTGGAATGAGCAGTTCTTC. It encodes CASTLAGAWNEQFF.